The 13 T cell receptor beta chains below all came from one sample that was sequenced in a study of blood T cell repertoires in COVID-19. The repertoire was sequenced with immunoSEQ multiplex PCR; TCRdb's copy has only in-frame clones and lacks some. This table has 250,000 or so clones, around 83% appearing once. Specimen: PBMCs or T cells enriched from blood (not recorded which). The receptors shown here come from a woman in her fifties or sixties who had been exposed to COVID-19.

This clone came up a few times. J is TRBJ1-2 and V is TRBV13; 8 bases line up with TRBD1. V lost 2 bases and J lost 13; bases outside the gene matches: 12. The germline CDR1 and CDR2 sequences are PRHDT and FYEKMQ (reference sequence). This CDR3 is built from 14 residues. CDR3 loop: CASSLSRQGSSVTF. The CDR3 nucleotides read TGTGCCAGCAGCTTATCTAGACAGGGGTCTTCCGTCACCTTC.

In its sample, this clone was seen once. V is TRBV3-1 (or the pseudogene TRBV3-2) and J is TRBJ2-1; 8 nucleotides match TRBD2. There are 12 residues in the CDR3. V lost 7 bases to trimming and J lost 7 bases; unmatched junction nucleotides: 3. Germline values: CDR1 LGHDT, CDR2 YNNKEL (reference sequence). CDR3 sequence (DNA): TGTGCCAGCAACGGGAGGGAGAATGAGCAGTTCTTC. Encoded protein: CASNGRENEQFF.

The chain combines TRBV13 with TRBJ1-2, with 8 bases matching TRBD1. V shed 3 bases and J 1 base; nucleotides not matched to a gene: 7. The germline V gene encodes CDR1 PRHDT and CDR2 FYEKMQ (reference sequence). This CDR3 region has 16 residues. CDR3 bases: TGTGCCAGCAGCTTTTCCTGGACAGGGATTAACTATGGCTACACCTTC. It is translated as CASSFSWTGINYGYTF.

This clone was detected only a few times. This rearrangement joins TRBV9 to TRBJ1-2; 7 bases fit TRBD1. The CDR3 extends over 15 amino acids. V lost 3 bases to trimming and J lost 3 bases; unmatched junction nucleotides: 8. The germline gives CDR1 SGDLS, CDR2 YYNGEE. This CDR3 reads CASSAETGPYYGYTF. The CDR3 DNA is TGTGCCAGCAGCGCCGAGACAGGGCCCTACTATGGCTACACCTTC.

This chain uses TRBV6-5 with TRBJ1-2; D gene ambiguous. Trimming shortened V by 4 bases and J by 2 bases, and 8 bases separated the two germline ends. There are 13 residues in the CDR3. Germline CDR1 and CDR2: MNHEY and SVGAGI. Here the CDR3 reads CASSSGVNYGYTF. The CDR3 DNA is TGTGCCAGCAGTTCGGGAGTAAACTATGGCTACACCTTC.

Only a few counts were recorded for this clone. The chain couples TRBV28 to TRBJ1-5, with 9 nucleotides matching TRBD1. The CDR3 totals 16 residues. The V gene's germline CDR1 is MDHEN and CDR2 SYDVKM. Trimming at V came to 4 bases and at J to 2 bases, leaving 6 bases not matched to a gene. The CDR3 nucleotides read TGTGCCAGCAGTTCACAGGGGGCGCCGGGCAATCAGCCCCAGCATTTT. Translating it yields CASSSQGAPGNQPQHF.

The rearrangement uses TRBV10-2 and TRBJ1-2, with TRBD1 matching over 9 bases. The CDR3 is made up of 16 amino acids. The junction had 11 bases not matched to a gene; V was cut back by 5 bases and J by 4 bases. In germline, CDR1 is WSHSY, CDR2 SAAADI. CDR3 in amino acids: CASSPGQGGRGYGYTF. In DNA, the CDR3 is TGCGCCAGCAGTCCGGGACAGGGAGGTCGGGGCTATGGCTACACCTTC.

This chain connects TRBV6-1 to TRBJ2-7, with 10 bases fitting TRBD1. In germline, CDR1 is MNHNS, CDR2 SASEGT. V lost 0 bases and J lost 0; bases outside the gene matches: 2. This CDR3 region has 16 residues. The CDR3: CASSEAGTGDSYEQYF. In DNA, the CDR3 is TGTGCCAGCAGTGAAGCCGGGACAGGGGACTCCTACGAGCAGTACTTC.

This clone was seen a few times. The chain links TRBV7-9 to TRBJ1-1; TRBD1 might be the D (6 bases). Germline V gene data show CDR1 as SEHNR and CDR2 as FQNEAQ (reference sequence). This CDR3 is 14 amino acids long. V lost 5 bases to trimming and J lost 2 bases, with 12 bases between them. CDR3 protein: CASSPRTDNTEAFF. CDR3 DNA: TGTGCCAGCAGCCCTCGGACAGACAACACTGAAGCTTTCTTT.

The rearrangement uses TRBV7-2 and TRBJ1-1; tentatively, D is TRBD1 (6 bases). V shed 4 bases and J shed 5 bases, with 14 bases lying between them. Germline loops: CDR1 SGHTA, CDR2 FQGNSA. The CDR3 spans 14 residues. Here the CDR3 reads CASSSAQGLTEAFF. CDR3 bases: TGTGCCAGCAGCTCAGCACAGGGCTTAACTGAAGCTTTCTTT. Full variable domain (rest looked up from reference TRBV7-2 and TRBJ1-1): GAGVSQSPSNKVTEKGKDVELRCDPISGHTALYWYRQSLGQGLEFLIYFQGNSAPDKSGLPSDRFSAERTGGSVSTLTIQRTQQEDSAVYLCASSSAQGLTEAFFGQGTRLTVV.

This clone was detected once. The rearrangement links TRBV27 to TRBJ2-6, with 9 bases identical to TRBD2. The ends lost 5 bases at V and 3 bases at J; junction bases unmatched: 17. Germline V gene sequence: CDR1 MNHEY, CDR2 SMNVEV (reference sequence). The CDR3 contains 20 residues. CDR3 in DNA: TGTGCCAGCAGTCCTCGGGCTTTTCGGCGGGGGGGCGATGGGGCCAACGTCCTGACTTTC. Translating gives CASSPRAFRRGGDGANVLTF. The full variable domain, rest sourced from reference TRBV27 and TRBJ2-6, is EAQVTQNPRYLITVTGKKLTVTCSQNMNHEYMSWYRQDPGLGLRQIYYSMNVEVTDKGDVPEGYKVSRKEKRNFPLILESPSPNQTSLYFCASSPRAFRRGGDGANVLTFGAGSRLTVL.

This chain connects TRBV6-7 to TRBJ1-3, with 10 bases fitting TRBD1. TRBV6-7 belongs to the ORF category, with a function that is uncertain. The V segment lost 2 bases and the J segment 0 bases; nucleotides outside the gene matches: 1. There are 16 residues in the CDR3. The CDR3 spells CASSYRTGGSGNTIYF. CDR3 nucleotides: TGTGCCAGCAGTTACCGGACAGGGGGCTCTGGAAACACCATATATTTT.

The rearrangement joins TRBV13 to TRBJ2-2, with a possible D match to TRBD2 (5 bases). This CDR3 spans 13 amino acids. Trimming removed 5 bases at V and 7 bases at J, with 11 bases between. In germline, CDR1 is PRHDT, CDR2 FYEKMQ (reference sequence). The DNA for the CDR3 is TGTGCCAGCAGCCCCGGACTCGTCGGGGAGCTGTTTTTT. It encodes CASSPGLVGELFF.